The clone carrying this T cell receptor beta chain was counted ten times or more. As yet, its antigen is unknown. Stated time point: newly diagnosed GD, antithyroid drugs for less than 3 months. PBMC-derived RNA was used for the TCR library. Trimming took off 4 bases at V and 4 bases at J, with 8 bases between the two ends. The CDR3 is 12 residues long. Germline-derived CDR1 and CDR2 are SQVTM and ANQGSEA. CDR3-region Arm-PCR and iRepertoire HTBI primers produced the TCR beta libraries. Authors' processing steps: Looking across samples, the authors found approximately 60 TRBV and 13 to 15 TRBJ segments. From the multiplex PCR reads, TCRdb called clonotypes with MiXCR, one entry per CDR3 protein. For this entry, the V and J calls and clone size follow TCRdb and not the study's own pipeline. The data hold roughly 380,000 distinct CDR3 sequences, with approximately 15% observed a single time. The data were obtained in a study of regulatory T cells in long-lasting Graves disease.

Study-wide points: Persistent disease preferred TRBV28, TRBJ1-2 and TRBJ2-5; new disease, TRBV20-1 and TRBJ2-1.

These same data were also listed under a study on T cells in Graves' hyperthyroidism and ophthalmopathy. That work states: Thyroid ultrasound and orbital computed tomography, with clinical symptoms and serum thyroxine and TRAb, informed diagnoses. Researchers found most expanded thyroid clonotypes above 0.001 in blood as well.

This TCR came from a man aged 35-49 years with Graves disease. The chain couples TRBV29-1 to TRBJ1-5, with D unresolved. The specimen was peripheral blood mononuclear cells (PBMCs), collected at new diagnosis, from a patient treated with antithyroid drugs. The CDR3 sequence: CSVGEYNQPQHF. The CDR3 DNA is TGCAGCGTTGGGGAGTATAATCAGCCCCAGCATTTT.